These T cell receptor beta chains were read from a single sample in a study of T cells expressing NK-cell markers. Using the 5' RACE reads, TCRdb records one entry per CDR3 protein without DNA. This sample's clone table lists 300,000 to 450,000 distinct CDR3 sequences. The sample consisted of blood T cells: a sorted CD56 or NKG2C T cell subset, CD4+ or CD8+ T cells, or bulk PBMC T cells (not recorded which). These receptors were collected from a man aged 18-70 years in good health. CDR3s include the opening cysteine and the closing phenylalanine or tryptophan.

J gene: TRBJ2-7; V gene: TRBV20-1; CDR3 protein: CSARPDSSLRQYF
J gene: TRBJ2-3; V gene: TRBV6-1; CDR3 protein: CASRAEWGVAGAPDTQYF
J gene: TRBJ1-6; V gene: TRBV3-1; CDR3 protein: CASSHGPIYGSPLHF
J gene: TRBJ1-1; V gene: TRBV25-1; CDR3 protein: CASSGWGGNTEAFF
J gene: TRBJ1-6; V gene: TRBV20-1; CDR3 protein: CSASRSGVNSPLHF
J gene: TRBJ2-3; V gene: TRBV12-3/TRBV12-4; CDR3 protein: CASSPMGSTDTQYF
J gene: TRBJ2-1; V gene: TRBV5-1; CDR3 protein: CASSLEGTSRQFF
J gene: TRBJ2-3; V gene: TRBV3-1; CDR3 protein: CASSHARGRPDTQYF
J gene: TRBJ1-1; V gene: TRBV5-1; CDR3 protein: CASSFNYCTENTEAFF
J gene: TRBJ1-5; V gene: TRBV9; CDR3 protein: CASSVWDSNQPQHF
J gene: TRBJ1-2; V gene: TRBV28; CDR3 protein: CAILGVYGYTF
J gene: TRBJ1-5; V gene: TRBV12-3/TRBV12-4; CDR3 protein: CASSLWDREGQPQHF
J gene: TRBJ2-7; V gene: TRBV12-3/TRBV12-4; CDR3 protein: CASSFGDRGKEQYF
J gene: TRBJ2-7; V gene: TRBV24-1; CDR3 protein: CATSADRRGEQYF